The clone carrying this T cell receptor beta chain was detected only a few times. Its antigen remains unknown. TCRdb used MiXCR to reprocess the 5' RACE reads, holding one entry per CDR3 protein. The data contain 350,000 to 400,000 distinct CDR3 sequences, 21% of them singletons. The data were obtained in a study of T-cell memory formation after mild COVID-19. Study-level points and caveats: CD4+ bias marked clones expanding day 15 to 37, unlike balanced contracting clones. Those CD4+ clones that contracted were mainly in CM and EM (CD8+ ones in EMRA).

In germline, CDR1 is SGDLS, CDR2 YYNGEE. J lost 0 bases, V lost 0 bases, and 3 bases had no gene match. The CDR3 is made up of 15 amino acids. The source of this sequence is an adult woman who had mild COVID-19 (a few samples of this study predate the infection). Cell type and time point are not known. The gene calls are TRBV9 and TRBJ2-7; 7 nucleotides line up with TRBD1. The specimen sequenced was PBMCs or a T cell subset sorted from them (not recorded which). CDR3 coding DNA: TGTGCCAGCAGCGTAGAGACAGGGTCCTCCTACGAGCAGTACTTC. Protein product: CASSVETGSSYEQYF.